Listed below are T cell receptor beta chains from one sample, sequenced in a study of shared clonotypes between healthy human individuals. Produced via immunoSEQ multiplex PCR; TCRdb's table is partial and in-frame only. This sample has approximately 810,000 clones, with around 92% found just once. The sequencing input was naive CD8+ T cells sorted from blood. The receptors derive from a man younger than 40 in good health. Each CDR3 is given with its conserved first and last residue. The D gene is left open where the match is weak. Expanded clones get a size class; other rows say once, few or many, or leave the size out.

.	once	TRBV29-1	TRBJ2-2	TGCAGCGCGGGACACCTATCGAACACCGGGGAGCTGTTTTTT	CSAGHLSNTGELFF
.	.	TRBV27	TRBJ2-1	TGTGCCAGCAGTTTATCTGTAACTTACAATGAGCAGTTCTTC	CASSLSVTYNEQFF
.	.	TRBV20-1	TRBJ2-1	TGCACAGCAGGGGACAATGAGCAGTTCTTC	CTAGDNEQFF
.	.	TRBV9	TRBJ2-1	TGTGCCAGCAGCCCCCCATTAAGTGTAGGTGAGCAGTTCTTC	CASSPPLSVGEQFF
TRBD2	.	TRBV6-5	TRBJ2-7	TGTGCCAGCAGTTACGCGGGAGTAAGGTACGAGCAGTACTTC	CASSYAGVRYEQYF
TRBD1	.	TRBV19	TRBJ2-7	TGTGCCAGTAGTTTGGGACAGGGTGTTTATTACGAGCAGTACTTC	CASSLGQGVYYEQYF
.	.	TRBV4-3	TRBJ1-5	TGCGCCAGCAGCCAAGGCAGGGGCAGGAATCAGCCCCAGCATTTT	CASSQGRGRNQPQHF
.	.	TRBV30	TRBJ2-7	TGTGCCTGGAGTTTGGCAGGTCTACGTGACGAGCAGTACTTC	CAWSLAGLRDEQYF
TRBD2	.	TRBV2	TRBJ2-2	TGTGCCAGCAGGGGACTAGCGGGAGGGCACGCGAACACCGGGGAGCTGTTTTTT	CASRGLAGGHANTGELFF
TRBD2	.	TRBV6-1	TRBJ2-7	TGTGCCAGCAGTGAAGCTAGATCGGCTAGCGGGAGGAGAAACGAGCAGTACTTC	CASSEARSASGRRNEQYF
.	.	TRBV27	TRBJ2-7	TGTGCCAGCAGTTACCAACAGGGTTTTTACGAGCAGTACTTC	CASSYQQGFYEQYF
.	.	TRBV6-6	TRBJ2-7	TGTGCCAGCAGTTTGGGACACCCCCCTTACGAGCAGTACTTC	CASSLGHPPYEQYF
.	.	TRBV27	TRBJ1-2	TGTGCCAGCAGTCCGACAGGTTATAACTATGGCTACACCTTC	CASSPTGYNYGYTF
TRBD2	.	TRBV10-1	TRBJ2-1	TGCGCCAGCAGTGAGTGGCGGGAGGCTAGCTCCTACAATGAGCAGTTCTTC	CASSEWREASSYNEQFF
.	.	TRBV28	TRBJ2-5	TGTGCCAGCAGTTATCAGGAGTTTGAGACCCAGTACTTC	CASSYQEFETQYF
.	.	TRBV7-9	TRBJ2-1	TGTGCCAGCAGTGATCCCCGGGAACTCCTCGAGGTTGAGCAGTTCTTC	CASSDPRELLEVEQFF
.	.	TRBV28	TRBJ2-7	TGTGCCAGCAGTTTCGTAGTGGGGTCGGGTGACGAGCAGTACTTC	CASSFVVGSGDEQYF
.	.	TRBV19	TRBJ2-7	TGTGCCAGTAGTCCCTCCGCAGGGACCTACGAGCAGTACTTC	CASSPSAGTYEQYF
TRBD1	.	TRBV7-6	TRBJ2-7	TGTGCCAGCAGCTACGGGACAGGGGCCAACGAGCAGTACTTC	CASSYGTGANEQYF
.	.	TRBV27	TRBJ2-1	TGTGCCAGCAGTTTAGCGAATGAGCAGTTCTTC	CASSLANEQFF
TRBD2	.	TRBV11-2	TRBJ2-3	TGTGCCAGCAGCCAACTGAGCGGGATTAGCACAGATACGCAGTATTTT	CASSQLSGISTDTQYF
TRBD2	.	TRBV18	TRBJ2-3	TGTGCCAGCTCACACTATAGCGGGAGAGGCACAGATACGCAGTATTTT	CASSHYSGRGTDTQYF
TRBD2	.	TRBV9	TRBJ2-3	TGTGCCAGCAGCGAACTAGCGGGGAGCACAGATACGCAGTATTTT	CASSELAGSTDTQYF
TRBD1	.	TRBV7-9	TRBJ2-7	TGTGCCAGCAGCCAGGGACAGGGTGGGTACGAGCAGTACTTC	CASSQGQGGYEQYF
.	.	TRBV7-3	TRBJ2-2	TGTGCCAGCAGCTTAATGACGGGGAGAACCGGGGAGCTGTTTTTT	CASSLMTGRTGELFF
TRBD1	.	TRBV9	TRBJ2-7	TGTGCCAGCAGCGTGTTCCGGGACAGGGGGTACGAGCAGTACTTC	CASSVFRDRGYEQYF
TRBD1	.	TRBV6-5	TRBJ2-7	TGTGCCAGCAGTTACTCGGAACAGGGGTTGGACGAGCAGTACTTC	CASSYSEQGLDEQYF